These T cell receptor beta chains were read from a single sample in a study of T-cell memory formation after mild COVID-19. Using its own MiXCR run on the 5' RACE reads, TCRdb lists one record per CDR3 protein. The data hold 400,000 to 500,000 distinct CDR3 sequences, with roughly 26% observed a single time. Sequenced material: PBMCs or a T cell subset sorted from them (not recorded which). The source is an adult woman who had mild COVID-19 (a few samples of this study predate the infection). Cell type and time point are not known. Each CDR3 is given with its conserved first and last residue. The D gene is left open where the match is weak. Not every row has a clone size; where given, it reads once, few, many or a size class.

DNA: TGTGCCACCAGCAGAGTAACGAACACTGAAGCTTTCTTT; CDR3: CATSRVTNTEAFF; D: .; V: TRBV15; size: .; J: TRBJ1-1
DNA: TGTGCCAGCAGCTCGAGGACCCAGTACTTC; CDR3: CASSSRTQYF; D: .; V: TRBV21-1; size: few; J: TRBJ2-5
DNA: TGTGCCAGCAGCCCTCGTGGCAGGGATGACTATGGCTACACCTTC; CDR3: CASSPRGRDDYGYTF; D: .; V: TRBV7-9; size: .; J: TRBJ1-2
DNA: TGCAGTGCTACACAGGGGGACTATGGCTACACCTTC; CDR3: CSATQGDYGYTF; D: TRBD1; V: TRBV20-1; size: .; J: TRBJ1-2
DNA: TGTGCCAGCAGCCCCAATACGTTTCGGACTGAAGCTTTCTTT; CDR3: CASSPNTFRTEAFF; D: .; V: TRBV5-6; size: .; J: TRBJ1-1
DNA: TGTGCCAGCAGTCCGCGGCGGGGGACTTCGTCTAATGAGCAGTTCTTC; CDR3: CASSPRRGTSSNEQFF; D: TRBD2; V: TRBV12-3/TRBV12-4; size: few; J: TRBJ2-1
DNA: TGTGCCAGCGGGCGACGCGGGGGTGAAGCTTTCTTT; CDR3: CASGRRGGEAFF; D: .; V: TRBV27; size: .; J: TRBJ1-1
DNA: TGTGCCAGCCGGAGGGATGGCACAGATACGCAGTATTTT; CDR3: CASRRDGTDTQYF; D: .; V: TRBV25-1; size: few; J: TRBJ2-3
DNA: TGCGCCAGCAGCGTCGCAGGGACCAGGGCTGGAAACACCATATATTTT; CDR3: CASSVAGTRAGNTIYF; D: .; V: TRBV5-1; size: few; J: TRBJ1-3
DNA: TGTGCCAGCAGCAGGACTAGCGGGAGGGGAGATACGCAGTATTTT; CDR3: CASSRTSGRGDTQYF; D: TRBD2; V: TRBV7-2; size: few; J: TRBJ2-3
DNA: TGTGCCACCAGCAGAGATCGAACGGGAATTGAAGATGAGCAGTTCTTC; CDR3: CATSRDRTGIEDEQFF; D: .; V: TRBV15; size: few; J: TRBJ2-1
DNA: TGCAGTGCACCCAAGGAACACCTAATGAACACTGAAGCTTTCTTT; CDR3: CSAPKEHLMNTEAFF; D: .; V: TRBV20-1; size: few; J: TRBJ1-1
DNA: TGTGCCAGCAGTTACACGGACGGCAGCTCCTACAATGAGCAGTTCTTC; CDR3: CASSYTDGSSYNEQFF; D: .; V: TRBV6-5; size: .; J: TRBJ2-1
DNA: TGTGCCAACCCCGGGCTCTGCGGTCGGGGCTACACCTTC; CDR3: CANPGLCGRGYTF; D: .; V: TRBV6-5; size: .; J: TRBJ1-2
DNA: TGTGCCAGCAGCGTTTACCGGGACAGGGAGGGCTATAGCAATCAGCCCCAGCATTTT; CDR3: CASSVYRDREGYSNQPQHF; D: TRBD1; V: TRBV9; size: .; J: TRBJ1-5
DNA: TGTGCCAGCAGGGGGACTAGCGGGCCTTCCTACAATGAGCAGTTCTTC; CDR3: CASRGTSGPSYNEQFF; D: TRBD2; V: TRBV6-5; size: .; J: TRBJ2-1
DNA: TGTGCCAGCAACAGGGAATCTAACTACGAGCAGTACTTC; CDR3: CASNRESNYEQYF; D: .; V: TRBV2; size: .; J: TRBJ2-7
DNA: TGTGCCAGCATGGGGGCCTACAATGAGCAGTTCTTC; CDR3: CASMGAYNEQFF; D: .; V: TRBV7-9; size: .; J: TRBJ2-1
DNA: TGTGCCACCCAAGAGACTAGCCCCCGGGGGCAGTATTTT; CDR3: CATQETSPRGQYF; D: TRBD2; V: TRBV28; size: few; J: TRBJ2-3
DNA: TGCGCCAGCAGCCAACGGGACAGGGGAACTGAAGCTTTCTTT; CDR3: CASSQRDRGTEAFF; D: TRBD1; V: TRBV4-1; size: few; J: TRBJ1-1
DNA: TGTGCCATCAGCGAGACTAGCGGGAGGTCCTCCTACAATGAGCAGTTCTTC; CDR3: CAISETSGRSSYNEQFF; D: TRBD2; V: TRBV10-3; size: few; J: TRBJ2-1
DNA: TGTGCCAGCAGCCCCGGGACAGGCGGCACCCTGTATGGCTACACCTTC; CDR3: CASSPGTGGTLYGYTF; D: TRBD1; V: TRBV11-2; size: few; J: TRBJ1-2
DNA: TGTGCCAGCAGCTCGGGACAGGACCCCTACGAGCAGTACTTC; CDR3: CASSSGQDPYEQYF; D: TRBD1; V: TRBV7-9; size: few; J: TRBJ2-7
DNA: TGTGCCACTAGAGGGGGGGCCAAAAACATTCAGTACTTC; CDR3: CATRGGAKNIQYF; D: .; V: TRBV6-6; size: .; J: TRBJ2-4
DNA: TGTGCCAGCAGTTACCGACAGGGGGCTGGCTACACCTTC; CDR3: CASSYRQGAGYTF; D: TRBD1; V: TRBV6-5; size: .; J: TRBJ1-2
DNA: TGTGCCAGCAGTCTGACTCGGGACAGGACCTACGAGCAGTACTTC; CDR3: CASSLTRDRTYEQYF; D: TRBD1; V: TRBV28; size: .; J: TRBJ2-7
DNA: TGCGCCAGCAGCTGGCGGACGGGTACCGATACGCAGTATTTT; CDR3: CASSWRTGTDTQYF; D: .; V: TRBV5-1; size: few; J: TRBJ2-3
DNA: TGTGCCACCAGTGGCCCCTGGGGTGGGACTGAAGCTTTCTTT; CDR3: CATSGPWGGTEAFF; D: .; V: TRBV24-1; size: .; J: TRBJ1-1
DNA: TGTGCCACCAGCAGAGGGAGGACTCTGTGGGGCGGGGAGCTGTTTTTT; CDR3: CATSRGRTLWGGELFF; D: .; V: TRBV15; size: few; J: TRBJ2-2
DNA: TGCGCCAGCAGCTCCCGGGACAACTACGAGCAGTACTTC; CDR3: CASSSRDNYEQYF; D: .; V: TRBV5-1; size: .; J: TRBJ2-7
DNA: TGTGCCAGCAGGAATGACCGAAATCAGCCCCAGCATTTT; CDR3: CASRNDRNQPQHF; D: .; V: TRBV2; size: once; J: TRBJ1-5
DNA: TGTGCCAGCAGTTTGGAGGCCGCCGGGGAGCTGTTTTTT; CDR3: CASSLEAAGELFF; D: .; V: TRBV12-3/TRBV12-4; size: .; J: TRBJ2-2
DNA: TGTGCCAGCAGCTTAGACCTACCGCAGCAGTACTTC; CDR3: CASSLDLPQQYF; D: .; V: TRBV11-2; size: .; J: TRBJ2-7
DNA: TGCGCCAGCAGCCGCCCCGGACCGGTGGGCACTGAAGCTTTCTTT; CDR3: CASSRPGPVGTEAFF; D: .; V: TRBV4-1; size: .; J: TRBJ1-1
DNA: TGTGCCAGCACCGCTAGCGGTAGCTCCTACAATGAGCAGTTCTTC; CDR3: CASTASGSSYNEQFF; D: TRBD2; V: TRBV12-3/TRBV12-4; size: .; J: TRBJ2-1
DNA: TGTGCCAGCAGCCACCAACAGGGAGAGCAGTACTTC; CDR3: CASSHQQGEQYF; D: .; V: TRBV14; size: few; J: TRBJ2-7
DNA: TGCAGCGTTGAAGATCTTTGGGACTTGGAGACCCAGTACTTC; CDR3: CSVEDLWDLETQYF; D: .; V: TRBV29-1; size: .; J: TRBJ2-5
DNA: TGCAGTGCTAACCCTTTAGCGGGAGCTGGAGATACGCAGTATTTT; CDR3: CSANPLAGAGDTQYF; D: TRBD2; V: TRBV20-1; size: few; J: TRBJ2-3
DNA: TGTGCCAGCAGCGTAGGGCGCGGGGAGCTGTTTTTT; CDR3: CASSVGRGELFF; D: .; V: TRBV9; size: .; J: TRBJ2-2
DNA: TGTGCCAGCAGTTCCCGGGGGGCTCGCACAGATACGCAGTATTTT; CDR3: CASSSRGARTDTQYF; D: .; V: TRBV6-5; size: few; J: TRBJ2-3
DNA: TGTGCCAGCAGTTCCTTAGCGGTTGTGAACACCGGGGAGCTGTTTTTT; CDR3: CASSSLAVVNTGELFF; D: .; V: TRBV6-2/TRBV6-3; size: .; J: TRBJ2-2
DNA: TGTGCCAGCAGCTTATATGGGGACACTGAAGCTTTCTTT; CDR3: CASSLYGDTEAFF; D: .; V: TRBV7-9; size: few; J: TRBJ1-1
DNA: TGTGCCAGCAGCTTAGTTAGGGGCAGGGGAACGAACAATGAGCAGTTCTTC; CDR3: CASSLVRGRGTNNEQFF; D: .; V: TRBV7-8; size: .; J: TRBJ2-1
DNA: TGTGCTTTGGGCGGGAGTGCGACAGATACGCAGTATTTT; CDR3: CALGGSATDTQYF; D: TRBD2; V: TRBV5-3; size: few; J: TRBJ2-3
DNA: TGTGCCAGCTCACCACCGTCGGTTGCACAGGCGGCCCAGTACTTC; CDR3: CASSPPSVAQAAQYF; D: .; V: TRBV18; size: many; J: TRBJ2-5